The 9 T cell receptor beta chains below come from one sample, sequenced in a study of T cell responses to AZD1222 COVID-19 vaccine. Here immunoSEQ multiplex PCR was the method, and the copy in TCRdb shows in-frame clones only, minus some. The sample consists of about 150,000 clones, about nine tenths of them appearing once. The material was peripheral blood, obtained on day 0 of AZD1222 vaccination. The receptors come from an adult in good health.

The rearrangement uses TRBV7-9 and TRBJ2-7; D gene ambiguous. V was shortened by 5 bases and J by 3 bases, with 11 bases between the two germline ends. Germline V CDR1 and CDR2: SEHNR, FQNEAQ (reference sequence). The CDR3 is made up of 13 amino acids. As DNA, the CDR3 is TGTGCCAGCAGCACCCAGGCGAGCTACGAGCAGTACTTC. This sequence encodes CASSTQASYEQYF.

The rearrangement joins TRBV19 to TRBJ1-6; the match to TRBD1 covers 10 bases. The V gene's germline CDR1 is LNHDA and CDR2 SQIVND (reference sequence). CDR3 length: 14 residues. V shed 5 bases and J 7 bases; nucleotides not matched to a gene: 2. The CDR3 loop is CASSSGQGNSPLHF. The CDR3 coding sequence is TGTGCCAGTAGTTCGGGACAGGGGAATTCACCCCTCCACTTT.

J is TRBJ2-7 and V is TRBV7-9; the match to TRBD1 covers 7 bases. J gave up 3 bases and V 0 bases, and 11 bases lay outside the gene matches. The CDR3 has 17 residues. CDR1 and CDR2 from the germline V gene are SEHNR and FQNEAQ (reference sequence). CDR3 residues: CASSLATHRGTFYEQYF. CDR3 bases: TGTGCCAGCAGCTTAGCGACACACAGGGGCACATTCTACGAGCAGTACTTC.

The DNA for the CDR3 is TGTGCCAGCAGCTTGCCAGGGTATGGTGAGCAGTTCTTC. This codes for CASSLPGYGEQFF. The rearrangement links TRBV11-2 to TRBJ2-1; D perhaps matches TRBD1 (5 bases). Trimming stripped 3 bases from V and 9 bases from J, with 12 bases between. CDR1 is SGHAT, CDR2 FQNNGV, per germline. CDR3 length: 13 amino acids.

The chain has TRBV2 and TRBJ2-7; perhaps TRBD1 as D (6 bases). V was shortened by 2 bases and J by 2 bases, with 13 bases between the two germline ends. The germline V gene encodes CDR1 SNHLY and CDR2 FYNNEI. There are 15 residues in the CDR3. The CDR3 is CASSEMTGQTYEQYF. The DNA of the CDR3 is TGTGCCAGCAGTGAAATGACGGGACAAACCTACGAGCAGTACTTC.

The V gene is TRBV30, the J gene TRBJ1-1, with D tentatively TRBD1 (6 bases). In germline, CDR1 is GTSNPN, CDR2 SVGIG (reference sequence). This CDR3 is 13 amino acids long. The ends were cut back, 5 bases at V and 4 bases at J, with 14 bases in the middle. Written as DNA, the CDR3 is TGTGCCTGGGCAGGGGAAGCCCTCACTGAAGCTTTCTTT. Its translation: CAWAGEALTEAFF.

The V gene is TRBV4-3, the J gene TRBJ1-5; D ambiguous. Germline loops: CDR1 LGHNA, CDR2 YSLEER. This CDR3 has 14 amino acids. V was shortened by 0 bases and J by 1 base, with 4 bases between the two germline ends. DNA of the CDR3: TGCGCCAGCAGCCAAGAGACGAGCAATCAGCCCCAGCATTTT. Its translation: CASSQETSNQPQHF.

This sequence joins TRBV28 and TRBJ1-1; TRBD1 might be the D (5 bases). The CDR3 length is 16 residues. The germline CDR1 and CDR2 sequences are MDHEN and SYDVKM. Trimming pared 5 bases from V and 5 bases from J, leaving 21 bases between. In DNA form, the CDR3 reads TGTGCCAGCAGTCCCAACGATCGACGGAAGGGGACTGAAGCTTTCTTT. This gives the protein CASSPNDRRKGTEAFF.

V usage is TRBV2 and J usage is TRBJ1-3; TRBD1 might be the D (6 bases). Germline CDR1 and CDR2: SNHLY and FYNNEI. Trimming pared 8 bases from V and 1 base from J, leaving 9 bases between. The CDR3 spans 13 residues. In DNA form, the CDR3 reads TGTGCCAGCTGTGGACAGTCTGGAAACACCATATATTTT. Translation gives CASCGQSGNTIYF.